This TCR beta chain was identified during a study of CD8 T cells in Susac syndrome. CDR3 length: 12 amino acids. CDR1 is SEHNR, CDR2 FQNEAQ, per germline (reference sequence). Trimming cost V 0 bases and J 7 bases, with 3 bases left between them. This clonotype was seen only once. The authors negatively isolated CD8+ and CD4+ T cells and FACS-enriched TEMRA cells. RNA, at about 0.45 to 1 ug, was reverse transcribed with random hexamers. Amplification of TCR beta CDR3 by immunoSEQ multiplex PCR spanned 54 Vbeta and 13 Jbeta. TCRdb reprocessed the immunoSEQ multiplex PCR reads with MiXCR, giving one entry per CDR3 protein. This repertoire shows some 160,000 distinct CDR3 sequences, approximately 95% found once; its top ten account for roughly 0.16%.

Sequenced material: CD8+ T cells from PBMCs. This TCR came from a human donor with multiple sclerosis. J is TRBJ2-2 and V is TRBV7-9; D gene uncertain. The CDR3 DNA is TGTGCCAGCAGCTTAGCGGGCGGGGAGCTGTTTTTT. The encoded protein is CASSLAGGELFF.